This TCR beta chain is from a study of T cells after posttransplantation cyclophosphamide (dated by TCRdb to 2016 to 2018). For the study in its entirety: The study tracked T cell repertoire reconstitution by TRB sequencing after myeloablative bone marrow transplantation using posttransplantation cyclophosphamide as GVHD prophylaxis. TRB sequencing was also done on up to about 3 additional blood samples from 2 to 5.2 years after transplant in 3 patients, and on pretransplant blood from 4 patients. Antigen receptor sequencing was done on samples from about 34 PTCy-treated patients and from approximately 17 related bone marrow donors of those patients. Public TRB sequences were checked against a database of over 3,500 sequences associated with responses to pathogens, tumor antigens, self-antigens and alloantigens. Because TRA and TRB clonality were tightly correlated in several samples, subsequent TCR analyses were focused on TRB only. Blood from all 35 or so PTCy patients with 1-year posttransplant specimens was subjected to TRB sequencing. Points the paper makes about the study in general: The TRB repertoires of T cells infiltrating skin or the GI tract showed only limited overlap with the TRB repertoires found in blood. Across the roughly 40 patients, TRB clonality was highly associated with recipient CMV seropositivity and CMV reactivation, and diversity with PTCy was similar to that in the CNI/methotrexate controls. Donor-recipient similarity was low at 1-2 months but rose over the first year, and later blood repertoires were often dominated by donor CD8+ memory clones.

TRB sequencing used genomic DNA with the immunoSEQ assay at survey resolution or the hsTCRB kit. On the authors' methods: The immunoSEQ software handled the initial read processing, while the LymphoSeq R package was used for the repertoire analyses. Clonality was computed as 1 minus normalized Shannon entropy; Gini coefficient was also calculated for each TRB dataset. Phenotypes of unsorted samples were inferred by mapping TRB sequences from sorted subsets of the recipient or donor onto the same recipient's unsorted samples. TCRdb retrieved this table from immuneACCESS and kept in-frame rearrangements only. Not all clones are present; in checked studies, unresolved V genes account for under half, and no reason is known for the remainder. V, J and clone size reflect that table, while D and trimming were determined from the DNA. Within this sample are 400 to 600 clones, with about 91% of them counted one time only. 3.5% of the sample lies in the top ten.

CDR1 and CDR2 (MGHDK, SYGVNS) derive from the germline V gene. The CDR3 goes from the cysteine to the phenylalanine over 13 residues. Only the CDR3 region is kept as DNA, spanning 39 bases read in frame from base 1. Relative to germline, V is 8 bases shorter and J is 4 bases shorter, with 14 bases between their ends. A word on this clone: What this receptor recognizes is not known. Per-base quality was not reported, and no clone a single base away is much larger than it.

Peripheral blood and bone marrow mononuclear cells were isolated by Ficoll-Hypaque density centrifugation and cryopreserved. CD4+ and CD8+ T cells, including naive and memory subsets, were sorted by FACS on a FACSAria II. The source material was CD4+ T cells sorted from bone marrow. The sequence joins TRBV25-1 to TRBJ1-2, with TRBD1 perhaps the D gene, on 5 matching bases. The sequence was collected from a man aged 45 to 65. The DNA sequence is given as TGTGCCAGCGAGACAGCTTACGGCTATGGCTACACCTTC. Its protein reads: CASETAYGYGYTF.